These 20 T cell receptor beta chains came from one sample sequenced in a study of PD-L1 blockade in urothelial cancer. Repertoires were generated with immunoSEQ multiplex PCR, while TCRdb's copy carries only in-frame clones and drops some. The sample includes roughly 50,000 clones, approximately 75% of them seen just once. The sample in question was PBMCs, obtained around atezolizumab (anti-PD-L1) treatment. These receptors were collected from a man between 65 and 80 years old with urothelial cancer.

In this sample, this clone turned up once. The chain carries TRBV7-2 and TRBJ2-7; 8 bases match TRBD1. This CDR3 has 15 amino acids. CDR1 is SGHTA, CDR2 FQGNSA, per germline. V gave up 2 bases and J gave up 3 bases; unmatched junction bases: 6. The chain's CDR3 is CASSLFGTGLYEQYF. The CDR3 nucleotides are TGTGCCAGCAGCTTATTCGGGACAGGCCTCTACGAGCAGTACTTC.

The chain couples TRBV27 to TRBJ2-1; 7 bases match TRBD2. The V segment lost 7 bases and the J segment 6 bases; nucleotides outside the gene matches: 12. CDR1 is MNHEY, CDR2 SMNVEV, per germline (reference sequence). This CDR3 region has 15 residues. CDR3 nucleotides: TGTGCCAGCAACCCCGACGGACTAGTGTCCAATGAGCAGTTCTTC. It translates to CASNPDGLVSNEQFF.

The chain links TRBV6-1 to TRBJ2-3; the D is unclear. V gave up 6 bases and J gave up 1 base, with 14 bases separating them. Germline V gene sequence: CDR1 MNHNS, CDR2 SASEGT. The CDR3 is made up of 15 amino acids. The CDR3 protein is CASRTIRRGTDTQYF. CDR3 in DNA: TGTGCCAGCAGAACTATCCGGAGAGGCACAGATACGCAGTATTTT.

V is TRBV29-1 and J is TRBJ1-2; a weak D match, TRBD1 (6 bases). The CDR3 loop spans 12 amino acids. Germline loops: CDR1 SQVTM, CDR2 ANQGSEA. The V and J ends lost 7 bases and 7 bases respectively, with 16 bases between them. This chain's CDR3 is CSAGRLQGGYTF. DNA of the CDR3: TGCAGCGCCGGCCGACTACAGGGTGGCTACACCTTC.

The rearrangement links TRBV28 to TRBJ2-7; D perhaps matches TRBD2 (6 bases). The V end was cut by 5 bases, the J end by 2 bases, with 10 bases between. The CDR3 has 13 amino acids. Germline CDR1 reads MDHEN; CDR2 reads SYDVKM. CDR3 residues: CASSPGGAYEQYF. CDR3 sequence (DNA): TGTGCCAGCAGTCCCGGGGGTGCCTACGAGCAGTACTTC.

This chain uses TRBV11-3 with TRBJ1-1; 7 bases map to TRBD1. Losses at the gene ends were 5 bases for V and 3 bases for J; bases not matched to a gene: 6. Germline V gene sequence: CDR1 SGHNT, CDR2 YENEEA. This CDR3 spans 14 amino acids. The CDR3 loop is CASSPGQDDTEAFF. In DNA form, the CDR3 reads TGTGCCAGCAGCCCCGGACAGGACGACACTGAAGCTTTCTTT.

This chain joins TRBV27 and TRBJ2-3, with unresolved D. The CDR3 sequence is 16 residues long. The V end was cut by 3 bases, the J end by 0 bases, with 13 bases between. In germline, CDR1 is MNHEY, CDR2 SMNVEV (reference sequence). The DNA of the CDR3 is TGTGCCAGCAGTTTCGGGTTTTCAGCTAGCACAGATACGCAGTATTTT. Protein: CASSFGFSASTDTQYF.

This clone appeared a single time. This chain connects TRBV5-4 to TRBJ2-3, with 9 positions matching TRBD2. Per the germline V gene, CDR1 is SGHNT and CDR2 is YYREEE (reference sequence). CDR3 length equals 16 residues. The J segment lost 3 bases and the V segment lost 5 bases, leaving 10 bases of the junction unmatched. CDR3 loop: CASSYRRAGGTDTQYF. Written as DNA, the CDR3 is TGTGCCAGCAGTTACAGGCGGGCGGGAGGGACAGATACGCAGTATTTT.

The chain joins TRBV29-1 to TRBJ1-2; 7 bases match TRBD1. Trimming took 7 bases from V and 6 from J; bases not matched to a gene: 8. The CDR3 has 12 amino acids. The germline gives CDR1 SQVTM, CDR2 ANQGSEA. The CDR3 DNA follows: TGCAGCGCCAAGGGGACAGACGATGGCTACACCTTC. It translates to CSAKGTDDGYTF.

This clone was counted between two and nine times. This chain connects TRBV2 to TRBJ1-5, with no clear D. Trimming removed 7 bases from V and 2 bases from J, with 12 bases in between. This CDR3 spans 14 amino acids. Germline CDR1 SNHLY, CDR2 FYNNEI. The DNA for the CDR3 is TGTGCCAGCACAGTTGCGGGTGGCAATCAGCCCCAGCATTTT. Its translation is CASTVAGGNQPQHF.

The chain couples TRBV5-5 to TRBJ2-3; the D gene is possibly TRBD2 (6 bases). Germline assignment: CDR1 SGHKS and CDR2 YYEKEE (reference sequence). V was pared by 2 bases and J by 1 base, with 11 bases between. The CDR3 is 15 residues long. CDR3 DNA sequence: TGTGCCAGCAGCTTATCGGCGGGGCGCACAGATACGCAGTATTTT. It yields the protein CASSLSAGRTDTQYF.

This clone was counted a few times. The chain links TRBV5-1 to TRBJ1-1, with 7 nucleotides matching TRBD1. CDR3 size: 14 residues. Germline loops: CDR1 SGHRS, CDR2 YFSETQ. Trimming cost V 0 bases and J 5 bases; bases outside gene matches: 4. CDR3 amino acids: CASSLGDRVTEAFF. For the CDR3, the DNA is TGCGCCAGCAGCTTGGGCGACAGGGTAACTGAAGCTTTCTTT.

The chain's CDR3 is CASSVGETQYF. For the CDR3, the DNA is TGTGCCAGCAGCGTCGGGGAGACCCAGTACTTC. V usage is TRBV6-6 and J usage is TRBJ2-5; D uncertain. The germline CDR1 and CDR2 sequences are MNHNY and SVGAGI (reference sequence). The CDR3 has 11 residues. Trimming removed 6 bases at V and 5 bases at J, with 7 bases between.

The gene calls are TRBV5-6 and TRBJ2-7; 7 bases are a match to TRBD1. V dropped 4 bases and J dropped 0; count of bases not matched to a gene: 7. Germline loops: CDR1 SGHDT, CDR2 YYEEEE. This CDR3 has 15 amino acids. The DNA for the CDR3 is TGTGCCAGCAGCCTCCCGGGACAGCCCTCCTACGAGCAGTACTTC. Protein: CASSLPGQPSYEQYF.

V usage is TRBV10-3 and J usage is TRBJ2-7, with D perhaps matching TRBD1 (6 bases). The V end lost 3 bases, the J end lost 2 bases, and 14 bases lay between the germline ends. This CDR3 has 15 amino acids. Looked up from germline, CDR1 is ENHRY and CDR2 is SYGVKD. CDR3 in DNA: TGTGCCATCAGTGAAATCCAGGGGAGTCCCTACGAGCAGTACTTC. Its translation: CAISEIQGSPYEQYF.

The sample holds a few counts of this clone. The V and J genes are TRBV18 and TRBJ2-7, with D perhaps matching TRBD1 (5 bases). The ends were cut back, 3 bases at V and 4 bases at J, with 13 bases in the middle. In germline, CDR1 is KGHSH, CDR2 LQKENI. The CDR3 is 14 amino acids. The CDR3 nucleotides are TGTGCCAGCTCACCGACGGCAGGGCTGTACGAGCAGTACTTC. Translated: CASSPTAGLYEQYF.

The chain is built from TRBV7-9 and TRBJ1-2, with a weak D call TRBD1 (5 bases). The length of the CDR3 is 16 residues. CDR1 and CDR2 (germline): SEHNR, FQNEAQ (reference sequence). The V gene lost 1 base and the J gene lost 2 bases, with 14 bases spanning the gap. The chain's CDR3 is CASSLGDYRFNYGYTF. The CDR3 nucleotides read TGTGCCAGCAGCTTAGGGGACTACAGATTCAACTATGGCTACACCTTC.

The chain uses TRBV4-3 and TRBJ2-1; D gene ambiguous. Looked up from germline, CDR1 is LGHNA and CDR2 is YSLEER. V gave up 0 bases and J gave up 7 bases, with 7 bases separating them. The CDR3 runs 13 residues. The chain's CDR3 is CASSQDRVNEQFF. The CDR3 DNA follows: TGCGCCAGCAGCCAAGACCGAGTGAATGAGCAGTTCTTC.

This chain joins TRBV7-8 and TRBJ2-5; D is perhaps TRBD2 (5 bases). Deletions cut 2 bases from V and 2 bases from J, with 15 bases between. Germline V gene lookup returns CDR1 SGHVS and CDR2 FQNEAQ. CDR3 length: 16 residues. Here the CDR3 DNA reads TGTGCCAGCAGCTTATTGACCGGGAAGCTTCAAGAGACCCAGTACTTC. Translating gives CASSLLTGKLQETQYF.

The rearrangement links TRBV30 to TRBJ2-4; TRBD2 matches 7 bases. CDR1 is GTSNPN, CDR2 SVGIG, per germline (reference sequence). This CDR3 is 13 amino acids long. Trimming removed 3 bases from V and 8 bases from J; junction bases left unmatched: 7. The chain's CDR3 is CAWSSGAGDIQYF. The CDR3 bases are TGTGCCTGGAGCAGCGGGGCCGGGGACATTCAGTACTTC. The variable domain in full, with the rest retrieved from reference TRBV30 and TRBJ2-4, is SQTIHQWPATLVQPVGSPLSLECTVEGTSNPNLYWYRQAAGRGLQLLFYSVGIGQISSEVPQNLSASRPQDRQFILSSKKLLLSDSGFYLCAWSSGAGDIQYFGAGTRLSVL.